The 22 T cell receptor beta chains listed next were all sequenced from one sample in a study of cytomegalovirus exposure and HLA in healthy donors. The table came from immunoSEQ multiplex PCR; TCRdb's copy has only in-frame clones and leaves some out. The data hold over 150,000 clones, with around 88% observed a single time. The source material was PBMCs. These receptors all come from a man between 18 and 29 years old in good health and CMV-seropositive.

The rearrangement joins TRBV14 to TRBJ2-7; 7 nucleotides align to TRBD2. Trimming cost V 7 bases and J 0 bases; bases outside gene matches: 6. The CDR3 totals 14 residues. CDR1 is SGHDN and CDR2 is FVKESK in the germline V gene. The DNA of the CDR3 is TGTGCCAGCACCCAGGGAGGGAGCTCCTACGAGCAGTACTTC. Translating gives CASTQGGSSYEQYF.

The V gene is TRBV6-1, the J gene TRBJ2-7; possibly TRBD2 for D (5 bases). Germline V gene data show CDR1 as MNHNS and CDR2 as SASEGT. The length of the CDR3 is 15 residues. Trimming left V 5 bases short and J 0 bases short, with 14 bases between. The CDR3 region is CASSTTGYSSYEQYF. CDR3 bases: TGTGCCAGCAGTACGACGGGGTATAGCTCCTACGAGCAGTACTTC.

This clone has only one observation. V usage is TRBV5-5 and J usage is TRBJ2-1, with 9 bases aligning to TRBD2. Germline trimming cut 4 bases from V and 5 bases from J; bases unmatched to any gene: 7. The CDR3 is 15 residues long. Germline values: CDR1 SGHKS, CDR2 YYEKEE (reference sequence). The CDR3 protein is CASSPRLAENNEQFF. The CDR3 nucleotides are TGTGCCAGCAGCCCCCGACTAGCGGAAAACAATGAGCAGTTCTTC.

This clone is a singleton in its sample. This chain connects TRBV20-1 to TRBJ2-1; 8 bases align to TRBD2. The CDR3 totals 11 residues. The germline CDR1 and CDR2 sequences are DFQATT and SNEGSKA (reference sequence). Written as DNA, the CDR3 is TGCATTGCGGGGGGAGGCAATGAGCAGTTCTTC. Protein product: CIAGGGNEQFF.

V and J are TRBV6-1 and TRBJ2-1, with TRBD2 matching 12 bases. V gave up 11 bases and J gave up 2 bases; unmatched junction bases: 7. The V gene's germline CDR1 is MNHNS and CDR2 SASEGT. The CDR3 has 15 amino acids. CDR3 sequence: CASSTSGGTYNEQFF. The CDR3 nucleotides read TGTGCCTCCTCGACTAGCGGGGGCACCTACAATGAGCAGTTCTTC.

This chain links TRBV4-3 with TRBJ2-7, with TRBD1 matching 8 bases. The ends lost 4 bases at V and 2 bases at J; junction bases unmatched: 4. Germline CDR1 and CDR2: LGHNA and YSLEER. The CDR3 runs to 14 residues. The DNA of the CDR3 is TGCGCCAGCAGCCCGAGGACAGGGCCCTACGAGCAGTACTTC. Protein sequence: CASSPRTGPYEQYF.

V gene TRBV5-1 combines with J gene TRBJ1-4; possibly TRBD1 for D (6 bases). The CDR3 sequence is 14 residues long. Germline assignment: CDR1 SGHRS and CDR2 YFSETQ. Trimming cost V 2 bases and J 8 bases, with 13 bases left between them. In DNA, the CDR3 is TGCGCCAGCAGCTTCGGGGGGGGCGAGGAAAAACTGTTTTTT. This encodes CASSFGGGEEKLFF.

The rearrangement links TRBV7-9 to TRBJ1-2; TRBD1 matches at 7 bases. The CDR3 length is 15 residues. Germline assignment: CDR1 SEHNR and CDR2 FQNEAQ (reference sequence). V lost 1 base to trimming and J lost 8 bases; unmatched junction nucleotides: 10. The CDR3 protein is CASSLGQGASTGYTF. CDR3 nucleotide sequence: TGTGCCAGCAGCTTAGGACAGGGAGCTTCGACCGGCTACACCTTC.

The rearrangement joins TRBV18 to TRBJ2-7, with 8 bases lining up with TRBD1. The CDR3 runs to 15 residues. Germline CDR1 reads KGHSH; CDR2 reads LQKENI. With 4 bases clipped from V and 2 bases from J, the junction kept 7 bases outside the gene matches. The CDR3 coding sequence is TGTGCCAGCTCACACCGGACAGGGAGCGCCTACGAGCAGTACTTC. This sequence encodes CASSHRTGSAYEQYF.

V gene TRBV7-8 combines with J gene TRBJ2-3; TRBD1 aligns across 7 bases. V dropped 4 bases and J dropped 1; count of bases not matched to a gene: 8. Germline V lookup: CDR1 SGHVS, CDR2 FQNEAQ. This CDR3 contains 16 residues. The chain's CDR3 is CASSSPPGGGTDTQYF. CDR3 DNA: TGTGCCAGCAGCTCCCCCCCAGGGGGTGGCACAGATACGCAGTATTTT.

This clone was counted once. The chain couples TRBV5-1 to TRBJ2-1, with D possibly matching TRBD1 (6 bases). The CDR3 runs 17 residues. The V and J ends lost 0 bases and 0 bases respectively, with 13 bases between them. In germline, CDR1 is SGHRS, CDR2 YFSETQ. CDR3 protein: CASSLARQGRSYNEQFF. The CDR3 DNA is TGCGCCAGCAGCTTGGCTCGTCAGGGGCGCTCCTACAATGAGCAGTTCTTC.

The chain has TRBV7-2 and TRBJ1-3; D is unclear. Trimming removed 6 bases from V and 3 bases from J, with 12 bases in between. This CDR3 contains 14 residues. Germline CDR1 and CDR2: SGHTA and FQGNSA. The CDR3 region is CASSRGSYGNTIYF. For the CDR3, the DNA is TGTGCCAGCAGTCGAGGCTCGTATGGAAACACCATATATTTT.

The gene calls are TRBV27 and TRBJ2-5, with TRBD2 identical over 12 bases. Germline V gene data show CDR1 as MNHEY and CDR2 as SMNVEV (reference sequence). The CDR3 is 16 residues long. Trimming cost V 4 bases and J 2 bases; bases outside gene matches: 5. This CDR3 is CASSYRLAGEQETQYF. Here the CDR3 DNA reads TGTGCCAGCAGTTACCGACTAGCGGGAGAACAAGAGACCCAGTACTTC.

The chain links TRBV7-6 to TRBJ2-1, with D perhaps TRBD2 (6 bases). The V end lost 2 bases, the J end lost 7 bases, and 15 bases lay between the germline ends. The CDR3 is made up of 15 amino acids. CDR1 and CDR2 from the germline V gene are SGHVS and FNYEAQ. As DNA, the CDR3 is TGTGCCAGCAGCTTAATCGGGGGATATACGAATGAGCAGTTCTTC. It yields the protein CASSLIGGYTNEQFF.

The chain employs TRBV5-1 and TRBJ1-5, with 8 bases that match TRBD1. V trimming: 5 bases; J trimming: 1 base; junction bases outside the gene matches: 5. The CDR3 runs 15 residues. Germline loops: CDR1 SGHRS, CDR2 YFSETQ. DNA for the CDR3: TGCGCCAGCAGTCCAGGGGGCCCAAGCAATCAGCCCCAGCATTTT. Translating it yields CASSPGGPSNQPQHF.

The rearrangement links TRBV7-2 to TRBJ2-7, with 8 bases matching TRBD2. CDR1 and CDR2 (germline): SGHTA, FQGNSA. There are 14 residues in the CDR3. J lost 3 bases, V lost 6 bases, and 7 bases had no gene match. The CDR3 is CASSGGLAGYEQYF. In DNA, the CDR3 is TGTGCCAGCAGTGGGGGCCTAGCGGGCTACGAGCAGTACTTC.

V is TRBV27 and J is TRBJ2-1; unclear D gene. With 4 bases removed from V and 5 bases from J, the gap between germline ends came to 18 bases. CDR1 is MNHEY and CDR2 is SMNVEV in the germline V gene (reference sequence). The CDR3 has 16 residues. The CDR3 sequence is CASSYFGSGSDNEQFF. CDR3 DNA: TGTGCCAGCAGTTACTTCGGATCAGGTTCCGACAATGAGCAGTTCTTC.

The V call is TRBV7-9, the J call TRBJ1-2, with 8 positions matching TRBD1. The CDR3 loop spans 15 amino acids. The germline CDR1 and CDR2 sequences are SEHNR and FQNEAQ (reference sequence). V lost 1 base, J lost 4 bases, and 5 bases stayed unmatched. The CDR3 nucleotides are TGTGCCAGCAGCTTAGGGCCAGGGGGCCTCTATGGCTACACCTTC. Translated: CASSLGPGGLYGYTF.

This chain joins TRBV19 and TRBJ2-5; 10 bases are a match to TRBD1. This CDR3 is 14 amino acids long. V shed 5 bases and J 3 bases; nucleotides not matched to a gene: 3. The germline CDR1 and CDR2 sequences are LNHDA and SQIVND (reference sequence). In DNA, the CDR3 is TGTGCCAGTAGTTGGACAGGGGGAAAAGAGACCCAGTACTTC. Protein: CASSWTGGKETQYF. The entire variable domain, with the rest obtained from reference TRBV19 and TRBJ2-5, is as follows: DGGITQSPKYLFRKEGQNVTLSCEQNLNHDAMYWYRQDPGQGLRLIYYSQIVNDFQKGDIAEGYSVSREKKESFPLTVTSAQKNPTAFYLCASSWTGGKETQYFGPGTRLLVL.

This chain links TRBV7-6 with TRBJ2-7, with a possible D match to TRBD1 (6 bases). The CDR3 extends over 16 amino acids. Trimming left V 1 base short and J 4 bases short, with 17 bases between. Germline V gene data show CDR1 as SGHVS and CDR2 as FNYEAQ. Here the CDR3 reads CASSLEFGQGSYEQYF. The CDR3 nucleotides read TGTGCCAGCAGCTTAGAGTTTGGGCAGGGGAGTTACGAGCAGTACTTC.

V and J are TRBV6-1 and TRBJ1-2, with D possibly matching TRBD1 (5 bases). Deletions cut 9 bases from V and 5 bases from J, with 25 bases between. This CDR3 comprises 16 residues. The germline gives CDR1 MNHNS, CDR2 SASEGT. CDR3: CASTEVGQGSPYGYTF. DNA for the CDR3: TGTGCCAGTACTGAAGTTGGTCAGGGTTCACCTTATGGCTACACCTTC.

The chain couples TRBV6-5 to TRBJ1-4; D uncertain. Germline V gene sequence: CDR1 MNHEY, CDR2 SVGAGI. With 5 bases removed from V and 3 bases from J, the gap between germline ends came to 7 bases. The CDR3 runs 13 residues. CDR3 in DNA: TGTGCCAGCAGTCTCCAGGCTAATGAAAAACTGTTTTTT. It codes for CASSLQANEKLFF.